This TCR beta chain came from a study of blood T cells in healthy people across ages. Through a sample-barcoded 5' primer and a J-beta primer mix, a second PCR was run for about 6 to 11 cycles. TCRdb analysed the 5' RACE reads with MiXCR anew, one entry per CDR3 protein. This sample has about 680,000 distinct CDR3 sequences; around half occur once, and the top ten carry roughly 31%. This clonotype was picked up a small number of times. The CDR3 is made up of 18 amino acids. Germline lookup yields CDR1 LGHNA and CDR2 YSLEER. V was cut by 3 bases and J by 3 bases, with 24 bases left in between. Total RNA, at least 6 micrograms per sample, came from PBMCs.

The rearrangement uses TRBV4-3 and TRBJ2-7; D may be TRBD1 (6 bases). The sequenced sample was blood. The TCR comes from a woman aged 55-69 years in good health. The CDR3 sequence is CASSHDSPSTKTGYEQYF. DNA for the CDR3: TGCGCCAGCAGCCACGATTCCCCTTCAACCAAGACAGGCTACGAGCAGTACTTC.